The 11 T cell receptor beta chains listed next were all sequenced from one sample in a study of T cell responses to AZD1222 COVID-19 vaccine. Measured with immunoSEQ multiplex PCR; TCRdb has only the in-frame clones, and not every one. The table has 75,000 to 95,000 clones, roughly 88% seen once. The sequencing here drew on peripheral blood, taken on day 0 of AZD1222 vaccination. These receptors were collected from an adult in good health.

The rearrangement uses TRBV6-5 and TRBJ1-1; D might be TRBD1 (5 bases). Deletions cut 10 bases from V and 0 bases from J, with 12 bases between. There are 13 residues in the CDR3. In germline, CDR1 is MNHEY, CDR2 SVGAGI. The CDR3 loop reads CATTGRMNTEAFF. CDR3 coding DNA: TGTGCCACCACGGGACGGATGAACACTGAAGCTTTCTTT.

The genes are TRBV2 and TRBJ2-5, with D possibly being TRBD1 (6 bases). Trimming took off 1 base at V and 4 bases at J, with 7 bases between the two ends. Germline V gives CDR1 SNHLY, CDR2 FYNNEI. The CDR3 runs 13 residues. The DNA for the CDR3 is TGTGCCAGCAGTGAAGACAGGGTAGAGACCCAGTACTTC. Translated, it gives CASSEDRVETQYF.

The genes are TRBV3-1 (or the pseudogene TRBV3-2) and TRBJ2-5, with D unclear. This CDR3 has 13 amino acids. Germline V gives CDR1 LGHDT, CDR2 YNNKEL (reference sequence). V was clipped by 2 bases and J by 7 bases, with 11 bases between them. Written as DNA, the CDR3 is TGTGCCAGCAGCCAATATTCCCAACGGACCCAGTACTTC. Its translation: CASSQYSQRTQYF.

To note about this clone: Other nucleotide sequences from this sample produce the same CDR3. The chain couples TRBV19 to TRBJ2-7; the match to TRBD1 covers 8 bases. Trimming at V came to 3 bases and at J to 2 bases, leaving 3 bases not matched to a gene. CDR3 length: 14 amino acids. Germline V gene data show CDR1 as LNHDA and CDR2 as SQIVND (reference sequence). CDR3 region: CASSIGTGAYEQYF. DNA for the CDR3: TGTGCCAGTAGTATTGGGACAGGAGCCTACGAGCAGTACTTC. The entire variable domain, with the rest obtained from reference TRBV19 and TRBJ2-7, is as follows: DGGITQSPKYLFRKEGQNVTLSCEQNLNHDAMYWYRQDPGQGLRLIYYSQIVNDFQKGDIAEGYSVSREKKESFPLTVTSAQKNPTAFYLCASSIGTGAYEQYFGPGTRLTVT.

CDR3 residues: CASSRTRVGGYTF. The DNA of the CDR3 is TGTGCCAGCAGCCGGACGAGGGTCGGTGGCTACACCTTC. The chain joins TRBV5-8 to TRBJ1-2; D unresolved. Germline loops: CDR1 SGHTS, CDR2 YDEGEE. Trimming left V 4 bases short and J 7 bases short, with 14 bases between. CDR3 length: 13 residues.

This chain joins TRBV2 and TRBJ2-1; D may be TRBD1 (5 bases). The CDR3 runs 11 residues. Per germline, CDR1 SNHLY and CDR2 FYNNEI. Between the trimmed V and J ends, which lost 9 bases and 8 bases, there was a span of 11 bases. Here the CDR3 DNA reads TGTGCCAGTTCCAGGGTAGATGAGCAGTTCTTC. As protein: CASSRVDEQFF.

The CDR3 DNA reads TGTGCCAGCAGTCGCGAACAGGGGCTCTCTGGAAACACCATATATTTT. Encoded protein: CASSREQGLSGNTIYF. The rearrangement joins TRBV9 to TRBJ1-3; 7 nucleotides line up with TRBD1. CDR3 size: 16 residues. Germline trimming cut 5 bases from V and 0 bases from J; bases unmatched to any gene: 8. From germline, CDR1 is SGDLS and CDR2 YYNGEE. Complete variable domain (other parts from reference TRBV9 and TRBJ1-3): DSGVTQTPKHLITATGQRVTLRCSPRSGDLSVYWYQQSLDQGLQFLIQYYNGEERAKGNILERFSAQQFPDLHSELNLSSLELGDSALYFCASSREQGLSGNTIYFGEGSWLTVV.

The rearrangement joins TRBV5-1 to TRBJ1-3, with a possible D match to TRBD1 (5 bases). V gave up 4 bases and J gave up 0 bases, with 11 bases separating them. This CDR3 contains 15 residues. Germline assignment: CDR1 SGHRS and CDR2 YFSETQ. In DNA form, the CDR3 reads TGCGCCAGCAGCCCCGGGGGGATCTCTGGAAACACCATATATTTT. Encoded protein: CASSPGGISGNTIYF.

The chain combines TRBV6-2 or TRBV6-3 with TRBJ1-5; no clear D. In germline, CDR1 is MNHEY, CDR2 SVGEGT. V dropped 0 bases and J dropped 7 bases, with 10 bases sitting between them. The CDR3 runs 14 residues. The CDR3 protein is CASSYSRAGQPQHF. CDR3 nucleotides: TGTGCCAGCAGTTACTCGCGGGCAGGACAGCCCCAGCATTTT.

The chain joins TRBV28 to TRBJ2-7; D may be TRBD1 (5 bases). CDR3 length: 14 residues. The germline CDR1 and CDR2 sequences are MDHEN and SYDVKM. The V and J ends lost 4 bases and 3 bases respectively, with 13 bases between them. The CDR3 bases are TGTGCCAGCAGTTCACCAGGGAAAGGCTACGAGCAGTACTTC. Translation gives CASSSPGKGYEQYF. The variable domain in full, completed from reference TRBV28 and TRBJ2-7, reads DVKVTQSSRYLVKRTGEKVFLECVQDMDHENMFWYRQDPGLGLRLIYFSYDVKMKEKGDIPEGYSVSREKKERFSLILESASTNQTSMYLCASSSPGKGYEQYFGPGTRLTVT.

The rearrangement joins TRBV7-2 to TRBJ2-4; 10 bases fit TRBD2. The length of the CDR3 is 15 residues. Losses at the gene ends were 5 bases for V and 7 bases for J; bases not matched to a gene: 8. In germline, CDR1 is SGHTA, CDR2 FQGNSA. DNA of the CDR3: TGTGCCAGCAGCCGCCAGGCTAGCGGGAGTAACATTCAGTACTTC. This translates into CASSRQASGSNIQYF. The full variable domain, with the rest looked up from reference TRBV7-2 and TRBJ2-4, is GAGVSQSPSNKVTEKGKDVELRCDPISGHTALYWYRQSLGQGLEFLIYFQGNSAPDKSGLPSDRFSAERTGGSVSTLTIQRTQQEDSAVYLCASSRQASGSNIQYFGAGTRLSVL.